This entry is about one TCR beta chain. This clone registers as medium-sized (0.01 to 0.1%) within its sample. Its antigen is still unknown. The sample holds no much larger clone one base away, and base qualities are not on file. The source of the sample is a study of T cell therapy after organ transplantation (dated by TCRdb to the late 2010s). Describing the broader study: Autologous CMV-specific T cells, expanded in vitro for roughly 15 days with a peptide pool of 30 HLA class I and II CMV epitopes, were used as therapy products. Up to 6 T cell doses were administered to patients every 2 weeks, and patients were monitored for around 30 weeks after therapy was completed. Of the roughly 10 patients, eight were classified as clinical responders and two were classified as nonresponders. The median number of CMV-specific T cells given to patients was 1.92 x 10^8, delivered over 2 to 6 intravenous infusions. Blood samples for the long-term post-therapy time point were taken 20 to 29 weeks after therapy ended. An open-label phase I trial of autologous CMV-specific adoptive T cell therapy in solid-organ transplant recipients was the basis for the study, which was a follow-up TRBV repertoire analysis. Long-term post-therapy samples were obtainable from only about 75% of the 10 patients.

The investigation overall reported the following: Both transferred clonotypes and endogenous clonotypes not detected in the therapy products appeared to be included in post-therapy reconstitution. The small cohort prevented assessing confounders such as concurrent antirejection and antiviral medications. The small number of expansions detected in nonresponders may reflect reduced sample coverage resulting from poor CD8+ T cell yield. Nonresponders showed marked pretherapy clonal expansions with minimal repertoire change after therapy. Fold change in CD8 clonality after therapy was inversely correlated with pretherapy clonality, suggesting that less biased repertoires were more receptive to remodeling.

The immunoSEQ two-step, bias-controlled multiplex PCR assay was used to amplify TRB CDR3 regions from genomic DNA. CDR3 libraries were sequenced on an Illumina NextSeq 500. The paper's data handling went like this. The immunoSEQ Analyzer platform was used for the initial alignment and bioinformatics, which included bias normalization against synthetic CDR3 analogs. Annotation of V, D and J genes was based on the definitions in the IMGT database. Additional TRBV analyses were carried out with default settings in VDJtools version 1.1.10 and the R package tcR version 2.2.1.11. GLIPH analysis was done using default settings in version 1.0. In CDR3 sequences with at least 5 reads, significant changes in clonotype frequency were tested by a 2-sided binomial test with Benjamini-Hochberg correction (alpha = 0.01). TCRdb carries this immuneACCESS record with in-frame sequences only. Its versions omit some clonotypes, under half of them owing to an unresolved V gene in the studies checked, with the rest unexplained. The V and J calls and clone size are taken from that table; D and trimming were inferred from the DNA. For this sample there are 20,000 to 25,000 clones; over 80% appear just once. In total, the top ten clones hold around a third of the sample.

The time point label here, explained by the study, means: 20-29 weeks after completion of therapy. Patients were solid-organ transplant recipients with drug-resistant/recurrent cytomegalovirus. Ten to eleven trial participants were selected for repertoire analysis based on availability of post-therapy peripheral blood mononuclear cells. A BD FACSAria III was used to sort viable CD3+CD8+CD4- lymphocytes from PBMCs. The Qiagen DNeasy Kit was used to extract genomic DNA from sorted cells. Via the germline V gene, CDR1 is MNHNS and CDR2 SASEGT. Relative to germline, V is 5 bases shorter and J is 7 bases shorter, with 12 bases between their ends. From its cysteine to its phenylalanine, the CDR3 spans 14 amino acids. Here the CDR3 DNA is all that survives: 42 bases in frame from base 1.

The material was CD8+ T cells from blood, obtained after autologous CMV-specific T cell therapy. The TCR comes from a human patient who had received a solid organ transplant and had CMV disease. Once a transplant has taken place, some T cells may be donor derived. The sequence joins TRBV6-1 to TRBJ1-6, and the D gene may be TRBD1, 6 bases matching. The bases are TGTGCCAGCAGTTCACAGGGTGAGAATTCACCCCTCCACTTT. It encodes CASSSQGENSPLHF.